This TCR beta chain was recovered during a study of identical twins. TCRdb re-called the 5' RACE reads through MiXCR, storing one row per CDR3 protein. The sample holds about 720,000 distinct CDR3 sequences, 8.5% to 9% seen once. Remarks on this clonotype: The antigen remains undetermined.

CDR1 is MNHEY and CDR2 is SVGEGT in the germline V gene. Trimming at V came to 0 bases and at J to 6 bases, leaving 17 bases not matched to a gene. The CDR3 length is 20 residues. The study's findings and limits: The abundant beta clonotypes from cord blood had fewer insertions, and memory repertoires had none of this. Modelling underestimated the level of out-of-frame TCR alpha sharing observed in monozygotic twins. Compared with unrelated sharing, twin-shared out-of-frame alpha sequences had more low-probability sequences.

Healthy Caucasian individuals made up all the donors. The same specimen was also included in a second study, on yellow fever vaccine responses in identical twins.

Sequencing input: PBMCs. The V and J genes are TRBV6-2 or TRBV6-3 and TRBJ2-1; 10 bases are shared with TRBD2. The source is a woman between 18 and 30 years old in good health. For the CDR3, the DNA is TGTGCCAGCAGTTACTCCCTGACCTTAGCGGGGGGAACTCCTGCCAATGAGCAGTTCTTC. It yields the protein CASSYSLTLAGGTPANEQFF.